The 16 T cell receptor beta chains below all came from one sample that was sequenced in a study of identifying expanded T cells in peripheral blood. Measured with immunoSEQ multiplex PCR; TCRdb has only the in-frame clones, and not every one. The top ten clones hold roughly 7.3% of a sample with around 84,000 clones, over 85% of them seen once. Sequenced material: blood. These receptors were collected from a person aged 18 to 69 in good health.

This clone was counted a single time. The V gene is TRBV18, the J gene TRBJ2-5, with no clear D. V gave up 3 bases and J gave up 0 bases, with 2 bases separating them. The CDR3 length is 12 residues. From germline, CDR1 is KGHSH and CDR2 LQKENI. In DNA, the CDR3 is TGTGCCAGCTCACCGTACCAAGAGACCCAGTACTTC. It specifies CASSPYQETQYF.

This clone was seen only once. This sequence joins TRBV27 and TRBJ2-7; D uncertain. Trimming took 4 bases from V and 5 from J, leaving 6 bases between them. The germline V gene has CDR1 MNHEY and CDR2 SMNVEV (reference sequence). The CDR3 spans 11 residues. CDR3 sequence: CASSYRHEQYF. In nucleotides, the CDR3 is TGTGCCAGCAGTTACCGACACGAGCAGTACTTC.

This sequence joins TRBV30 and TRBJ1-4; perhaps TRBD1 as D (6 bases). V was cut by 5 bases and J by 8 bases, with 15 bases left in between. Germline lookup yields CDR1 GTSNPN and CDR2 SVGIG (reference sequence). There are 13 residues in the CDR3. The DNA for the CDR3 is TGTGCCTGGGAGCCCGAGGGGGGAGAAAAACTGTTTTTT. Its protein product is CAWEPEGGEKLFF.

The chain is built from TRBV27 and TRBJ1-5; D gene unclear. The CDR3 is 13 amino acids. Germline lookup yields CDR1 MNHEY and CDR2 SMNVEV (reference sequence). Trimming shortened V by 6 bases and J by 10 bases, and 16 bases separated the two germline ends. This chain's CDR3 is CASRSGSMGPQHF. The CDR3 DNA follows: TGTGCCAGCAGATCGGGCTCGATGGGACCCCAGCATTTT.

J is TRBJ2-1 and V is TRBV7-9; maybe TRBD2 (6 bases). The germline V gene has CDR1 SEHNR and CDR2 FQNEAQ (reference sequence). The CDR3 loop spans 14 amino acids. V was cut by 1 base and J by 4 bases, with 8 bases left in between. The chain's CDR3 is CASSLGSGYNEQFF. The CDR3 region has the DNA TGTGCCAGCAGCTTAGGTAGCGGATACAATGAGCAGTTCTTC.

The chain carries TRBV9 and TRBJ2-3; D gene uncertain. Germline CDR1 SGDLS, CDR2 YYNGEE. The CDR3 has 13 amino acids. V was shortened by 4 bases and J by 2 bases, with 8 bases between the two germline ends. The CDR3 DNA reads as TGTGCCAGCAGCTCCCCCTACACAGATACGCAGTATTTT. This encodes CASSSPYTDTQYF.

This chain's CDR3 is CASSAPTGTGDSPLHF. The CDR3 nucleotides are TGCGCCAGCAGCGCACCGACCGGGACCGGGGATTCACCCCTCCACTTT. The rearrangement links TRBV5-1 to TRBJ1-6; D may be TRBD1 (5 bases). Germline V CDR1 and CDR2: SGHRS, YFSETQ. The CDR3 totals 16 residues. Between the trimmed V and J ends, which lost 4 bases and 8 bases, there was a span of 19 bases.

The chain recombines TRBV5-1 with TRBJ2-7; 8 nucleotides line up with TRBD1. The CDR3 has 14 amino acids. The V segment lost 0 bases and the J segment 2 bases; nucleotides outside the gene matches: 1. CDR1 is SGHRS, CDR2 YFSETQ, per germline. The CDR3: CASSLGGQAYEQYF. The CDR3 DNA follows: TGCGCCAGCAGCTTGGGGGGACAGGCCTACGAGCAGTACTTC.

A few counts support this clone. V gene TRBV5-6 combines with J gene TRBJ1-1; D call uncertain. Germline assignment: CDR1 SGHDT and CDR2 YYEEEE. Trimming removed 5 bases at V and 3 bases at J, with 8 bases between. The CDR3 sequence is 12 residues long. The CDR3 loop is CASRKSDTEAFF. The CDR3 DNA reads as TGTGCCAGCAGAAAAAGTGACACTGAAGCTTTCTTT.

This clone was seen only once. The chain combines TRBV28 with TRBJ2-7, with unresolved D. Trimming removed 1 base at V and 6 bases at J, with 16 bases between. The length of the CDR3 is 15 residues. The germline V gene has CDR1 MDHEN and CDR2 SYDVKM. Here the CDR3 reads CASSLSTLSRPEQYF. For the CDR3, the DNA is TGTGCCAGCAGTTTATCCACCCTCTCACGTCCCGAGCAGTACTTC.

CDR3 nucleotide sequence: TGTGCCAGCAGTGAATTCGGATGGGGTCGACGAGGCTACACCTTC. Translated, it gives CASSEFGWGRRGYTF. The chain links TRBV25-1 to TRBJ1-2, with no clear D. V shed 1 base and J shed 8 bases, with 17 bases lying between them. Germline CDR1 reads MGHDK; CDR2 reads SYGVNS. The CDR3 has 15 residues.

V and J are TRBV7-3 and TRBJ2-1; 13 bases agree with TRBD2. The V and J ends lost 2 bases and 8 bases, in that order; junction bases with no gene match: 6. This CDR3 region has 16 residues. The germline V gene encodes CDR1 SGHTA and CDR2 FQGTGA. This CDR3 reads CASSLAGTSGMDEQFF. The CDR3 DNA is TGTGCCAGCAGCTTAGCCGGGACTAGCGGGATGGATGAGCAGTTCTTC.

The chain is built from TRBV6-6 and TRBJ2-4; weak D call: TRBD1 (6 bases). V lost 5 bases and J lost 8, with 16 bases in between. Germline values: CDR1 MNHNY, CDR2 SVGAGI (reference sequence). The length of the CDR3 is 14 residues. The CDR3 coding sequence is TGTGCCAGCAGTCCACAGGGAGTTGGGGACATTCAGTACTTC. As protein: CASSPQGVGDIQYF.

CDR3 amino acids: CASSFGPAYEQYF. The DNA for the CDR3 is TGTGCCAGCAGCTTCGGTCCAGCCTACGAGCAGTACTTC. The rearrangement joins TRBV11-2 to TRBJ2-7; no clear D gene. This CDR3 comprises 13 residues. Looked up from germline, CDR1 is SGHAT and CDR2 is FQNNGV. V was cut by 3 bases and J by 2 bases, with 8 bases left in between.

The chain couples TRBV5-1 to TRBJ1-2, with a weak D call TRBD1 (6 bases). The CDR3 length is 13 residues. CDR1 and CDR2 (germline): SGHRS, YFSETQ. V was clipped by 3 bases and J by 6 bases, with 12 bases between them. This chain's CDR3 is CASSYGGGDGYTF. CDR3 nucleotide sequence: TGCGCCAGCAGCTATGGGGGCGGGGATGGCTACACCTTC.

The chain uses TRBV27 and TRBJ1-1; D call uncertain. Germline V CDR1 and CDR2: MNHEY, SMNVEV (reference sequence). The length of the CDR3 is 13 residues. V was trimmed by 3 bases and J by 1 base, leaving 6 bases between them. CDR3 in DNA: TGTGCCAGCAGTTTTAGTTGGAACACTGAAGCTTTCTTT. Encoded protein: CASSFSWNTEAFF.